Presented here are 20 T cell receptor beta chains from one specimen sequenced in a study of T cells in Graves' hyperthyroidism and ophthalmopathy. RNA transcripts were the template for amplifying TCR beta CDR3 regions. First-round RT-PCR of the TCR CDR3 relied on the HTBI primer set. TCRdb processed the multiplex PCR reads anew with MiXCR; each CDR3 protein has one entry. The sample consists of 500,000 to 750,000 distinct CDR3 sequences, about a sixth of them appearing once. The specimen sequenced was blood. The receptors stem from a woman in her twenties or thirties with Graves' hyperthyroidism.

About this clonotype: A junction boundary mismatches the germline segment, possibly from a read error. The chain carries TRBV27 and TRBJ2-3; D gene uncertain. From germline, CDR1 is MNHEY and CDR2 SMNVEV (reference sequence). The CDR3 sequence is 14 residues long. The CDR3 is CASSISTHGLEWYF. The CDR3 nucleotides read TGTGCCAGCAGTATATCGACGCATGGCTTGGAGTGGTATTTT.

In regard to this clonotype: Its ends do not fully match the called genes, so a read error is possible. The chain combines TRBV12-3 or TRBV12-4 with TRBJ1-5; 7 positions agree with TRBD1. This CDR3 spans 14 amino acids. The CDR3 region is CAGSLRDSNQPQHF. CDR3 bases: TGTGCCGGCAGTCTAAGGGACAGTAATCAGCCCCAGCATTTT.

There are many counts of this clonotype. CDR3 sequence reads: CASSNVMRSIGTDTQYF. CDR3 sequence (DNA): TGTGCCAGCAGCAATGTCATGCGGAGCATTGGCACAGATACGCAGTATTTT. V and J are TRBV7-2 and TRBJ2-3; D unresolved. V was shortened by 5 bases and J by 1 base, with 19 bases between the two germline ends. CDR1 is SGHTA, CDR2 FQGNSA, per germline. The CDR3 is made up of 17 amino acids. Together with reference TRBV7-2 and TRBJ2-3, the CDR3 gives the full variable domain: GAGVSQSPSNKVTEKGKDVELRCDPISGHTALYWYRQSLGQGLEFLIYFQGNSAPDKSGLPSDRFSAERTGGSVSTLTIQRTQQEDSAVYLCASSNVMRSIGTDTQYFGPGTRLTVL.

The sample holds a few counts of this clonotype. CDR3 in DNA: TGCAGCGTTGCCCTACAGGGGCCGAATTCACCCCTCCACTTT. Translation: CSVALQGPNSPLHF. V is TRBV29-1 and J is TRBJ1-6; 7 bases agree with TRBD1. Germline V lookup: CDR1 SQVTM, CDR2 ANQGSEA. Losses at the gene ends were 4 bases for V and 7 bases for J; bases not matched to a gene: 7. CDR3 length: 14 amino acids. The full variable domain, completed using reference TRBV29-1 and TRBJ1-6, is SAVISQKPSRDICQRGTSLTIQCQVDSQVTMMFWYRQQPGQSLTLIATANQGSEATYESGFVIDKFPISRPNLTFSTLTVSNMSPEDSSIYLCSVALQGPNSPLHFGNGTRLTVT.

The chain recombines TRBV4-1 with TRBJ2-2; D is possibly TRBD2 (5 bases). Trimming took 2 bases from V and 6 from J, leaving 16 bases between them. In germline, CDR1 is MGHRA, CDR2 YSYEKL. This CDR3 spans 16 amino acids. This CDR3 reads CASSQFVTADSGELFF. The CDR3 DNA is TGCGCCAGCAGCCAATTCGTCACAGCGGACTCCGGGGAGCTGTTTTTT.

The gene calls are TRBV18 and TRBJ2-7; D may correspond to TRBD1 or TRBD2 (5 bases each). Germline V gene lookup returns CDR1 KGHSH and CDR2 LQKENI. The CDR3 is 14 residues long. V was shortened by 3 bases and J by 5 bases, with 14 bases between the two germline ends. In DNA, the CDR3 is TGTGCCAGCTCACCTGGGACCGGGCGGCACGAGCAGTACTTC. This translates into CASSPGTGRHEQYF.

Ten or more counts support this clonotype. The J gene is TRBJ2-1, the V gene TRBV18, with 8 bases lining up with TRBD1. CDR3 length: 15 amino acids. J gave up 6 bases and V 4 bases, and 8 bases lay outside the gene matches. Germline CDR1 reads KGHSH; CDR2 reads LQKENI. The CDR3 loop is CASSRTGTRGNEQFF. CDR3 nucleotides: TGTGCCAGCTCACGGACAGGGACCCGTGGCAATGAGCAGTTCTTC.

The chain uses TRBV7-9 and TRBJ2-5, with 7 bases lining up with TRBD2. Germline V gene data show CDR1 as SEHNR and CDR2 as FQNEAQ (reference sequence). Germline trimming cut 0 bases from V and 5 bases from J; bases unmatched to any gene: 6. The CDR3 runs 15 residues. This CDR3 reads CASSLAIRGGETQYF. CDR3 nucleotide sequence: TGTGCCAGCAGCTTAGCCATACGGGGAGGGGAGACCCAGTACTTC.

With regard to this clonotype: One base away lies a much larger clone, so this may be a sequencing read error. The chain uses TRBV7-9 and TRBJ1-4; 11 bases agree with TRBD1. This CDR3 region has 15 residues. The germline V gene has CDR1 SEHNR and CDR2 FQNEAQ (reference sequence). In DNA form, the CDR3 reads TGTGCCGGCAGGAGGACAGGGGGCGCGTATGAAAAACTGTTTTTT. Protein: CAGRRTGGAYEKLFF.

There are many counts of this clonotype. V and J are TRBV27 and TRBJ2-4; D may be TRBD1 or TRBD2 (5 bases each). CDR3 length: 17 amino acids. The germline V gene has CDR1 MNHEY and CDR2 SMNVEV (reference sequence). Trimming shortened V by 6 bases and J by 1 base, and 19 bases separated the two germline ends. The CDR3 here is CASSKSLVGDAKNIQYF. CDR3 in DNA: TGTGCCAGCAGCAAATCCCTGGTAGGGGACGCCAAAAACATTCAGTACTTC.

This clonotype appeared many times. The DNA for the CDR3 is TGTGCCAGCAGCCTTGACTTGGGACCGACGAACACCGGGGAGCTGTTTTTT. This translates into CASSLDLGPTNTGELFF. The chain couples TRBV3-1 to TRBJ2-2; D could derive from TRBD1 or TRBD2 (5 bases each). Trimming removed 4 bases at V and 0 bases at J, with 15 bases between. Germline V gives CDR1 LGHDT, CDR2 YNNKEL (reference sequence). The CDR3 consists of 17 residues.

This clonotype was seen more than once but under ten times. This chain joins TRBV7-9 and TRBJ1-1; no reliable D call. V was cut by 0 bases and J by 1 base, with 9 bases left in between. The CDR3 has 15 residues. Germline CDR1 and CDR2: SEHNR and FQNEAQ (reference sequence). Written as DNA, the CDR3 is TGTGCCAGCAGCTTAGCCGACCGCAGGAACACTGAAGCTTTCTTT. It codes for CASSLADRRNTEAFF. The full variable domain, its missing parts supplied by reference TRBV7-9 and TRBJ1-1, is DTGVSQNPRHKITKRGQNVTFRCDPISEHNRLYWYRQTLGQGPEFLTYFQNEAQLEKSRLLSDRFSAERPKGSFSTLEIQRTEQGDSAMYLCASSLADRRNTEAFFGQGTRLTVV.

This clonotype came up many times. This chain connects TRBV4-1 to TRBJ1-2; D is ambiguous. Germline CDR1 is MGHRA and CDR2 is YSYEKL. V was cut by 2 bases and J by 4 bases, with 14 bases left in between. The CDR3 has 15 amino acids. The CDR3 sequence: CASSQSGLEGYGYTF. The DNA of the CDR3 is TGCGCCAGCAGCCAATCGGGCCTGGAAGGCTATGGCTACACCTTC.

This chain joins TRBV4-2 and TRBJ2-3; D call uncertain. The CDR3 length is 15 residues. Germline-derived CDR1 and CDR2 are LGHNA and YNFKEQ. Trimming took off 4 bases at V and 2 bases at J, with 13 bases between the two ends. As DNA, the CDR3 is TGTGCCAGCAGCCCCTATACGACATCCACAGATACGCAGTATTTT. Its translation is CASSPYTTSTDTQYF.

The rearrangement links TRBV29-1 to TRBJ2-5; 11 positions match TRBD2. The CDR3 totals 14 residues. The J segment lost 5 bases and the V segment lost 4 bases, leaving 6 bases of the junction unmatched. Looked up from germline, CDR1 is SQVTM and CDR2 is ANQGSEA. DNA of the CDR3: TGCAGCGTTGGATTAGCGGGAGGGTCGGAGACCCAGTACTTC. This sequence encodes CSVGLAGGSETQYF.

The chain couples TRBV20-1 to TRBJ1-1; possible D gene TRBD1, 6 bases. The V and J ends lost 6 bases and 0 bases respectively, with 11 bases between them. CDR3 length equals 13 residues. CDR1 is DFQATT, CDR2 SNEGSKA, per germline (reference sequence). DNA for the CDR3: TGCAGTGCCCCGGGGGGGCTGAACACTGAAGCTTTCTTT. It translates to CSAPGGLNTEAFF.

The gene calls are TRBV4-3 and TRBJ2-1; D call uncertain. There are 15 residues in the CDR3. V gave up 0 bases and J gave up 7 bases, with 13 bases separating them. From germline, CDR1 is LGHNA and CDR2 YSLEER. The DNA for the CDR3 is TGCGCCAGCAGCCAAGATCGAGCGCTCCCAAATGAGCAGTTCTTC. Protein: CASSQDRALPNEQFF.

V usage is TRBV9 and J usage is TRBJ2-1, with 12 bases identical to TRBD2. Germline values: CDR1 SGDLS, CDR2 YYNGEE. With 0 bases clipped from V and 7 bases from J, the junction kept 8 bases outside the gene matches. CDR3 length: 17 residues. This CDR3 reads CASSVDPTSGGMNEQFF. The CDR3 coding sequence is TGTGCCAGCAGCGTAGACCCTACTAGCGGGGGGATGAATGAGCAGTTCTTC.

This clonotype was counted many times. The J gene is TRBJ1-1, the V gene TRBV5-1, with TRBD1 matching over 7 bases. CDR1 is SGHRS and CDR2 is YFSETQ in the germline V gene. V dropped 3 bases and J dropped 0; count of bases not matched to a gene: 2. The CDR3 runs 14 residues. As DNA, the CDR3 is TGCGCCAGCAGCTCCAGGGGGGTGAACACTGAAGCTTTCTTT. Amino acid sequence: CASSSRGVNTEAFF.

Remarks on this clonotype: One end of the junction does not line up with germline, which may come from a read error. The chain carries TRBV27 and TRBJ2-5; D might be TRBD1 (6 bases). The CDR3 totals 13 residues. Germline V gives CDR1 MNHEY, CDR2 SMNVEV (reference sequence). CDR3 nucleotide sequence: TGTGCCAGCAGTCAGACAGGCCAAGGGACCCAGTACTTC. Amino acids: CASSQTGQGTQYF.